This T cell receptor beta chain was found in a study of shared clonotypes between healthy human individuals. Across the whole study: A donor's plate count was three for CD4 naive and three for CD4 memory; CD8 naive had two and CD8 memory one.

TCRdb's copy holds only in-frame clones and misses some; the assay was immunoSEQ multiplex PCR. The sample shows some 660,000 clones, 73% of them seen only once. Germline CDR1 SGHNT, CDR2 YENEEA. Trimming cost V 4 bases and J 1 base, with 10 bases left between them. This CDR3 is built from 14 residues. This clone was counted only a few times. The study drew all its donors from Caucasian adults living in Nashville, Tennessee. The clonotype was recovered from a woman aged 30 to 39 in good health. Sequenced: memory CD4+ T cells sorted from blood. Subset of the sample: CD45RA-negative fraction. V usage is TRBV11-3 and J usage is TRBJ1-1; weak D call: TRBD1 (6 bases). CDR3 in amino acids: CASSSGVRNTEAFF. The CDR3, as DNA: TGTGCCAGCAGCTCAGGGGTCAGGAACACTGAAGCTTTCTTT.